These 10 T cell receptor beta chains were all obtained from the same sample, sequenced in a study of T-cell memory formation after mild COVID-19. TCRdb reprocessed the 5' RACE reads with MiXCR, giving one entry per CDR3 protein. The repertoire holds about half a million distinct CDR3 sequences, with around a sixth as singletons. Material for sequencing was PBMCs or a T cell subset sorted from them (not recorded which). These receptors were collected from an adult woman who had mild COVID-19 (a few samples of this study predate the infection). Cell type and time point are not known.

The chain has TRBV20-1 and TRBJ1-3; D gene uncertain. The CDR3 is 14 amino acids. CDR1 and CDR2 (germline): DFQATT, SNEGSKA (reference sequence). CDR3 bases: TGCAGCGTAGGTCAGCAACCCTCTGGAAACACCATATATTTT. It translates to CSVGQQPSGNTIYF.

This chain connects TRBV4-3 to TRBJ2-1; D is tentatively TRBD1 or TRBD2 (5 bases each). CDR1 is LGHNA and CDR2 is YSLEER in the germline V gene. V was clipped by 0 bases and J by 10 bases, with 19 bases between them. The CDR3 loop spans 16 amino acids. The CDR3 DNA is TGCGCCAGCAGCCAAGACCCGGGGCTAGCCTTCTACGAGCAGTTCTTC. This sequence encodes CASSQDPGLAFYEQFF.

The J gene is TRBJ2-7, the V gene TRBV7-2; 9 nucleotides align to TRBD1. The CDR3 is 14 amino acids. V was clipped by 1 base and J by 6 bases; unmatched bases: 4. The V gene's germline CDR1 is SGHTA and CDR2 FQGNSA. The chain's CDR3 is CASSLDGTGSEQYF. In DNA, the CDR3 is TGTGCCAGCAGCTTAGATGGGACAGGGAGCGAGCAGTACTTC.

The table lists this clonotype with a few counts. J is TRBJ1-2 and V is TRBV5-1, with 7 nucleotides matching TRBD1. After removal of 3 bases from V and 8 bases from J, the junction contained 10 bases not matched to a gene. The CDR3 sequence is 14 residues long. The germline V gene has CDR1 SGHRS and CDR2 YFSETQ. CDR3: CASSWDGQARGYTF. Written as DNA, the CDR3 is TGCGCCAGCAGCTGGGACGGACAGGCCCGCGGCTACACCTTC.

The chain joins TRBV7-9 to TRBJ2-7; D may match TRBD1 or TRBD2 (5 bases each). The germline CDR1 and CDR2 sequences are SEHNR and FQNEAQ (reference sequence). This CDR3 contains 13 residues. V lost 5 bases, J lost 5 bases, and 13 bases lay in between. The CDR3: CASSPGSRDEQYF. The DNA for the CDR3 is TGTGCCAGCAGCCCGGGAAGCAGGGACGAGCAGTACTTC.

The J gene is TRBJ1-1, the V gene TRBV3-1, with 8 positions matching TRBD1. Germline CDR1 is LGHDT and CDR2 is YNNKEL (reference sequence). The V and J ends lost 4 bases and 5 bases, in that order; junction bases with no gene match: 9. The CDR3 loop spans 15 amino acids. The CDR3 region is CASSPSTGVGTEAFF. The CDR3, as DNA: TGTGCCAGCAGCCCTTCGACAGGGGTAGGGACTGAAGCTTTCTTT.

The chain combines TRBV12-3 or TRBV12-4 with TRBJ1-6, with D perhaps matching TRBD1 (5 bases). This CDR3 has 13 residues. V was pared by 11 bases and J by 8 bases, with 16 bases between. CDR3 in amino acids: CAGSMGRDSPLHF. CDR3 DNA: TGTGCCGGTTCAATGGGGCGTGATTCACCCCTCCACTTT.

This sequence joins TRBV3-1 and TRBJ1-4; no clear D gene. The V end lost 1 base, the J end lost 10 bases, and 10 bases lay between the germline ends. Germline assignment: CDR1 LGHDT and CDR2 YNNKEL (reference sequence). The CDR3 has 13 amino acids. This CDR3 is CASSQGPEGKLFF. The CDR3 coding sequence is TGTGCCAGCAGCCAAGGACCGGAGGGAAAACTGTTTTTT.

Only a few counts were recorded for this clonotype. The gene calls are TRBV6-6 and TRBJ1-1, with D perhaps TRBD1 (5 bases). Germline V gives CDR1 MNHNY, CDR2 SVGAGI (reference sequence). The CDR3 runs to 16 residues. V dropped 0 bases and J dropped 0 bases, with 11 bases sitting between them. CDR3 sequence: CASSYSSRVMNTEAFF. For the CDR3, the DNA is TGTGCCAGCAGTTACTCGAGCAGGGTTATGAACACTGAAGCTTTCTTT.

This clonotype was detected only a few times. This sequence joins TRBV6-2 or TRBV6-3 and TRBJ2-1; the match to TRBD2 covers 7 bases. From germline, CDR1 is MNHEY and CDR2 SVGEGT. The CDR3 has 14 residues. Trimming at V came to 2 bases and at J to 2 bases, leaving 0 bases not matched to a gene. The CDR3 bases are TGTGCCAGCAGTTACGGGGGGGCCTACAATGAGCAGTTCTTC. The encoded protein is CASSYGGAYNEQFF.